This passage covers 27 T cell receptor beta chains from one sample sequenced in a study of cytomegalovirus exposure and HLA in healthy donors. PCR involved 60 Vbeta and 13 Jbeta primers. TCRdb's copy holds only in-frame clones and misses some; the assay was immunoSEQ multiplex PCR. The table has around 140,000 clones, about 75% seen once. Sample: PBMCs. These receptors were obtained from a woman aged 40 to 55 in good health and CMV-seronegative.

This rearrangement joins TRBV6-6 to TRBJ1-1, with 8 bases identical to TRBD1. J was trimmed by 13 bases and V by 8 bases; bases with no gene match: 12. Germline V gene data show CDR1 as MNHNY and CDR2 as SVGAGI (reference sequence). The CDR3 totals 12 residues. The CDR3 loop is CASYPGQGAYFF. DNA of the CDR3: TGTGCCAGCTACCCGGGGCAGGGGGCGTATTTCTTT.

The chain employs TRBV6-5 and TRBJ2-5; D is unresolved. The CDR3 loop spans 12 amino acids. Trimming pared 4 bases from V and 5 bases from J, leaving 8 bases between. Germline V gene lookup returns CDR1 MNHEY and CDR2 SVGAGI. The CDR3 is CASSSAGETQYF. The CDR3, as DNA: TGTGCCAGCAGTTCCGCCGGTGAGACCCAGTACTTC.

This chain joins TRBV7-2 and TRBJ2-1; 7 bases line up with TRBD2. J gave up 0 bases and V 3 bases, and 8 bases lay outside the gene matches. The CDR3 runs 17 residues. CDR1 is SGHTA and CDR2 is FQGNSA in the germline V gene. CDR3 nucleotide sequence: TGTGCCAGCAGCTTTTCTAGCGGTGACCCCTCCTACAATGAGCAGTTCTTC. This gives the protein CASSFSSGDPSYNEQFF.

J is TRBJ2-5 and V is TRBV6-1; D is possibly TRBD2 (6 bases). V was cut by 0 bases and J by 1 base, with 6 bases left in between. The CDR3 is 14 residues long. CDR1 and CDR2 from the germline V gene are MNHNS and SASEGT. CDR3 residues: CASSEAGSQETQYF. The CDR3, as DNA: TGTGCCAGCAGTGAAGCCGGGAGCCAAGAGACCCAGTACTTC.

This chain connects TRBV4-3 to TRBJ2-1; the match to TRBD2 covers 9 bases. The CDR3 contains 14 residues. V shed 0 bases, J shed 8 bases, and the junction held 2 bases outside the gene matches. The V gene's germline CDR1 is LGHNA and CDR2 YSLEER. CDR3 protein: CASSQELAGDEQFF. CDR3 coding DNA: TGCGCCAGCAGCCAAGAATTAGCGGGGGATGAGCAGTTCTTC.

In this sample, this clone turned up once. The rearrangement uses TRBV5-1 and TRBJ2-5; D may be TRBD1 (6 bases). Per the germline V gene, CDR1 is SGHRS and CDR2 is YFSETQ. The CDR3 spans 13 residues. V was clipped by 4 bases and J by 5 bases, with 12 bases between them. The CDR3 DNA reads as TGCGCCAGCAGCGCCTGGGACACTGAGACCCAGTACTTC. Its translation is CASSAWDTETQYF.

The chain is built from TRBV5-4 and TRBJ1-1; D is possibly TRBD1 (5 bases). Germline-derived CDR1 and CDR2 are SGHNT and YYREEE (reference sequence). Trimming cost V 4 bases and J 1 base, with 14 bases left between them. The CDR3 totals 15 residues. The CDR3 sequence: CASSLSLTENTEAFF. In DNA, the CDR3 is TGTGCCAGCAGCCTTTCATTGACAGAGAACACTGAAGCTTTCTTT.

This chain uses TRBV19 with TRBJ2-7; a weak D match, TRBD2 (5 bases). The V end was cut by 6 bases, the J end by 2 bases, with 11 bases between. The CDR3 length is 13 residues. CDR1 is LNHDA and CDR2 is SQIVND in the germline V gene (reference sequence). The CDR3 DNA sequence: TGTGCCAGTAGCTACTCCGGGGCCTACGAGCAGTACTTC. It translates to CASSYSGAYEQYF.

The V and J genes are TRBV5-8 and TRBJ1-4; 8 bases fit TRBD1. The CDR3 spans 15 residues. The germline V gene encodes CDR1 SGHTS and CDR2 YDEGEE. Trimming took 2 bases from V and 8 from J; bases not matched to a gene: 8. As DNA, the CDR3 is TGTGCCAGCAGCTTCAGGGGGCGACACAAGGAAAAACTGTTTTTT. Translated: CASSFRGRHKEKLFF.

The V call is TRBV7-9, the J call TRBJ2-2, with 9 bases aligning to TRBD1. The CDR3 length is 13 residues. After removal of 10 bases from V and 7 bases from J, the junction contained 7 bases not matched to a gene. Germline loops: CDR1 SEHNR, CDR2 FQNEAQ (reference sequence). Here the CDR3 reads CAKGQGSGGELFF. The CDR3 coding sequence is TGTGCCAAGGGACAGGGTTCGGGCGGGGAGCTGTTTTTT.

This chain uses TRBV28 with TRBJ2-1; 9 bases match TRBD1. Germline V gives CDR1 MDHEN, CDR2 SYDVKM. This CDR3 has 15 amino acids. V shed 5 bases and J 5 bases; nucleotides not matched to a gene: 7. CDR3: CASSTGGRGNNEQFF. CDR3 nucleotides: TGTGCCAGCAGTACAGGGGGCAGGGGGAACAATGAGCAGTTCTTC.

The chain has TRBV6-1 and TRBJ2-1; TRBD1 matches at 8 bases. CDR3 length: 12 amino acids. V shed 9 bases, J shed 3 bases, and the junction held 1 base outside the gene matches. Per the germline V gene, CDR1 is MNHNS and CDR2 is SASEGT. The CDR3 sequence is CASDRGYNEQFF. Here the CDR3 DNA reads TGTGCCAGTGACAGGGGCTACAATGAGCAGTTCTTC.

This clone occurred a few times. This rearrangement joins TRBV4-1 to TRBJ1-6; D unresolved. The CDR3 is made up of 14 amino acids. Trimming removed 0 bases at V and 7 bases at J, with 7 bases between. The germline V gene encodes CDR1 MGHRA and CDR2 YSYEKL. In DNA, the CDR3 is TGCGCCAGCAGCCAAGATAGTCTGAATTCACCCCTCCACTTT. This sequence encodes CASSQDSLNSPLHF.

The chain carries TRBV7-9 and TRBJ2-7; 7 bases line up with TRBD2. This CDR3 contains 14 residues. V shed 2 bases and J 5 bases; nucleotides not matched to a gene: 6. Germline CDR1 reads SEHNR; CDR2 reads FQNEAQ (reference sequence). The CDR3 DNA reads as TGTGCCAGCAGCTTATGGGAGGGGTTAGACGAGCAGTACTTC. Protein: CASSLWEGLDEQYF. Combining the CDR3 with reference TRBV7-9 and TRBJ2-7 gives the whole variable domain DTGVSQNPRHKITKRGQNVTFRCDPISEHNRLYWYRQTLGQGPEFLTYFQNEAQLEKSRLLSDRFSAERPKGSFSTLEIQRTEQGDSAMYLCASSLWEGLDEQYFGPGTRLTVT.

This chain joins TRBV5-1 and TRBJ2-7; 9 nucleotides agree with TRBD2. The junction had 6 bases not matched to a gene; V was cut back by 3 bases and J by 2 bases. Germline CDR1 reads SGHRS; CDR2 reads YFSETQ. The CDR3 has 15 amino acids. CDR3 nucleotide sequence: TGCGCCAGCAGCTGGTCTAGCGGGGAGACCTACGAGCAGTACTTC. Residues: CASSWSSGETYEQYF. Full variable domain (outside the CDR3, taken from reference TRBV5-1 and TRBJ2-7): KAGVTQTPRYLIKTRGQQVTLSCSPISGHRSVSWYQQTPGQGLQFLFEYFSETQRNKGNFPGRFSGRQFSNSRSEMNVSTLELGDSALYLCASSWSSGETYEQYFGPGTRLTVT.

This clone showed up just once. The J gene is TRBJ2-7, the V gene TRBV5-1; 8 nucleotides align to TRBD1. Germline assignment: CDR1 SGHRS and CDR2 YFSETQ. The trim removed 0 bases at V and 7 bases at J, leaving 9 bases unmatched. The CDR3 loop spans 15 amino acids. The CDR3 bases are TGCGCCAGCAGCTTGGTTGCAGGGGGCTCGGGGGAGCAGTACTTC. Translated, it gives CASSLVAGGSGEQYF.

The V and J genes are TRBV5-1 and TRBJ1-2; the match to TRBD1 covers 9 bases. The CDR3 loop spans 16 amino acids. V lost 5 bases to trimming and J lost 6 bases; unmatched junction nucleotides: 14. Germline values: CDR1 SGHRS, CDR2 YFSETQ. CDR3 in amino acids: CASSSRADTGGDGYTF. The DNA for the CDR3 is TGCGCCAGCAGTTCTAGAGCCGATACAGGGGGCGATGGCTACACCTTC.

This clone was seen only once. This chain connects TRBV10-3 to TRBJ2-4; possible D gene TRBD2, 7 bases. The CDR3 spans 15 residues. V lost 5 bases, J lost 0 bases, and 11 bases lay in between. Germline V gene lookup returns CDR1 ENHRY and CDR2 SYGVKD. This chain's CDR3 is CAISSGGRAKNIQYF. The CDR3 DNA reads TGTGCCATCAGTTCGGGGGGCCGAGCCAAAAACATTCAGTACTTC.

The rearrangement links TRBV15 to TRBJ1-2; possibly TRBD1 for D (5 bases). Trimming took off 4 bases at V and 4 bases at J, with 16 bases between the two ends. The CDR3 extends over 15 amino acids. Germline loops: CDR1 LNHNV, CDR2 YYDKDF (reference sequence). Here the CDR3 reads CATSKGKGSSYGYTF. DNA for the CDR3: TGTGCCACCAGCAAGGGGAAGGGGTCCTCCTATGGCTACACCTTC.

In its sample, this clone was seen once. V and J are TRBV19 and TRBJ1-2; D perhaps matches TRBD1 (5 bases). V was clipped by 2 bases and J by 4 bases, with 11 bases between them. Germline CDR1 and CDR2: LNHDA and SQIVND (reference sequence). CDR3 length: 14 residues. The CDR3 sequence is CASSINQGGYGYTF. The CDR3, as DNA: TGTGCCAGTAGTATAAATCAGGGCGGCTATGGCTACACCTTC.

This chain uses TRBV15 with TRBJ1-3, with D unclear. CDR3 length: 15 residues. V lost 0 bases and J 1 base, leaving 7 bases between the germline ends. CDR1 is LNHNV, CDR2 YYDKDF, per germline (reference sequence). The DNA for the CDR3 is TGTGCCACCAGCAGAGATCGGGTATCTGGAAACACCATATATTTT. Its protein is CATSRDRVSGNTIYF. Filled out from reference TRBV15 and TRBJ1-3, the complete variable domain reads DAMVIQNPRYQVTQFGKPVTLSCSQTLNHNVMYWYQQKSSQAPKLLFHYYDKDFNNEADTPDNFQSRRPNTSFCFLDIRSPGLGDTAMYLCATSRDRVSGNTIYFGEGSWLTVV.

This clone came up a few times. This chain uses TRBV6-6 with TRBJ2-7, with D possibly being TRBD2 (6 bases). Trimming removed 5 bases at V and 6 bases at J, with 11 bases between. CDR3 size: 12 residues. The germline V gene encodes CDR1 MNHNY and CDR2 SVGAGI (reference sequence). CDR3 DNA sequence: TGTGCCAGCAGTGAGTGGGACTCCGAGCAGTACTTC. Protein: CASSEWDSEQYF.

This rearrangement joins TRBV5-1 to TRBJ1-4; D possibly corresponds to TRBD1 (6 bases). Deletions cut 6 bases from V and 5 bases from J, with 14 bases between. The V gene's germline CDR1 is SGHRS and CDR2 YFSETQ. There are 14 residues in the CDR3. The CDR3 protein is CASNTGSGNEKLFF. Written as DNA, the CDR3 is TGCGCCAGCAATACAGGGTCGGGGAATGAAAAACTGTTTTTT.

The gene calls are TRBV5-4 and TRBJ2-3; no clear D. V was cut by 4 bases and J by 4 bases, with 10 bases left in between. The CDR3 extends over 13 amino acids. Germline CDR1 reads SGHNT; CDR2 reads YYREEE (reference sequence). CDR3 coding DNA: TGTGCCAGCAGCCCTCCCCAGGCAGATACGCAGTATTTT. This translates into CASSPPQADTQYF.

V gene TRBV5-4 combines with J gene TRBJ2-5; TRBD2 aligns across 10 bases. With 1 base clipped from V and 4 bases from J, the junction kept 13 bases outside the gene matches. The CDR3 is 18 amino acids. The germline gives CDR1 SGHNT, CDR2 YYREEE (reference sequence). CDR3 coding DNA: TGTGCCAGCAGCTTGCGAGTGTCTCCTAGCGGGGGCGGAGAGACCCAGTACTTC. Translated: CASSLRVSPSGGGETQYF.

The chain couples TRBV6-5 to TRBJ2-7; D is unresolved. Germline CDR1 reads MNHEY; CDR2 reads SVGAGI. The CDR3 loop spans 13 amino acids. V was shortened by 2 bases and J by 3 bases, with 8 bases between the two germline ends. The CDR3 sequence is CASSYGGDYEQYF. The CDR3 DNA sequence: TGTGCCAGCAGTTACGGTGGAGACTACGAGCAGTACTTC.

The J gene is TRBJ1-2, the V gene TRBV28; possible D gene TRBD1, 5 bases. V gave up 7 bases and J gave up 3 bases, with 12 bases separating them. CDR1 MDHEN and CDR2 SYDVKM come from the germline V gene. This CDR3 has 13 amino acids. CDR3 coding DNA: TGTGCCAGCAACCCTGGGGGGTACTATGGCTACACCTTC. Translating gives CASNPGGYYGYTF.